This TCR beta chain came from a study of T cells in localized non-small cell lung cancer. TCRdb's copy holds only in-frame clones and misses some; the assay was immunoSEQ multiplex PCR. The table records tens of thousands of clones, roughly 89% of them present only once. Germline V gives CDR1 SGHRS, CDR2 YFSETQ. This CDR3 spans 14 amino acids. V was pared by 4 bases and J by 7 bases, with 17 bases between. About this clone: Its antigen is not known.

General study points: Measurement of T cell clonality placed uninvolved adjacent lung highest, above the level in tumor.

The chain carries TRBV5-1 and TRBJ1-2; no clear D gene. Sequences were derived from peripheral blood, sampled before any cancer treatment. This TCR derives from a female donor older than 55 with stage I lung adenocarcinoma. In DNA, the CDR3 is TGCGCCAGCAGCCCCTCCGGCCGGATGGGTGGCTACACCTTC. Translated: CASSPSGRMGGYTF.